The table lists the clone carrying this T cell receptor (beta chain) with a count of one. The antigen remains unidentified. One end of the junction does not line up with germline, which may come from a read error. This sample stems from a study of shared clonotypes between healthy human individuals. Points from the study as a whole: Researchers found naive subsets generally carried larger estimated richness than memory subsets.

CD45RO negativity and positive selection for CCR7 defined naive CD8 cells, a population that excluded terminally differentiated effector memory CD45RA+ cells. The CDR3 covers 19 residues. Per germline, CDR1 LGHNA and CDR2 YSLEER. The method was immunoSEQ multiplex PCR; TCRdb's version includes in-frame clones alone and lacks a portion of them. Seen here are millions of clones, around 96% observed once, and the top ten hold around 1.1%. Sequenced sample: naive CD8+ T cells sorted from blood. The rearrangement joins TRBV4-3 to TRBJ1-4, with no clear D. The origin of this receptor is a man aged 18 to 29 in good health. The CDR3 DNA is TGCGCCAGCAGCCAAGATGGCCCCCTCGGGCAGGAAGGTATTGAAGAACTGTTTTTT. Translated, it gives CASSQDGPLGQEGIEELFF.